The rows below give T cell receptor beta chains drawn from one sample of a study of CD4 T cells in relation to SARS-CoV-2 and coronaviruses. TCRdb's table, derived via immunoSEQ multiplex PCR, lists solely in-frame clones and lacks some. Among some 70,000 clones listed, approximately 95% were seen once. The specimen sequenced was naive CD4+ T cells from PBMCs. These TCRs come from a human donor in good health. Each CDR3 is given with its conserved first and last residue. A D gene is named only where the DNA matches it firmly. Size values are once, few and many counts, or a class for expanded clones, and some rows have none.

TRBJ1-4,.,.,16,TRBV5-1,TGCGCCAGCAGCTTGTGGGCCACAGGGACTAATGAAAAACTGTTTTTT,CASSLWATGTNEKLFF
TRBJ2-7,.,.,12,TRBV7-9,TGTGCCAGCAGCTTAGTATCCGTGGGGCAGTACTTC,CASSLVSVGQYF
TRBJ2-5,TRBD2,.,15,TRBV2,TGTGCCAGCAGTGGGACTAGCGGGAGTACGAAGACCCAGTACTTC,CASSGTSGSTKTQYF
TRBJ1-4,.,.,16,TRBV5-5,TGTGCCAGCAGCCCCAGGCCACAGGGAGGGGGGGAAAAACTGTTTTTT,CASSPRPQGGGEKLFF
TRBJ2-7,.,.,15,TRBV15,TGTGCCACCAGCAGAGATCTCCACAGCTCCTACGAGCAGTACTTC,CATSRDLHSSYEQYF
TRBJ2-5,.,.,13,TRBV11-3,TGTGCCAGCAGCTTTGGGGAGAAGGAGACCCAGTACTTC,CASSFGEKETQYF
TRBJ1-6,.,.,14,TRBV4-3,TGCGCCAGCAGCCAAGTCACACCTAATTCACCCCTCCACTTT,CASSQVTPNSPLHF
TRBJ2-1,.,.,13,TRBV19,TGTGCCAGTAGCCCGACTAGGAACCATGAGCAGTTCTTC,CASSPTRNHEQFF
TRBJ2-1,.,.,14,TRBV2,TGTGCCAGCAGTGAAGGGTGGCTGGACAATGAGCAGTTCTTC,CASSEGWLDNEQFF
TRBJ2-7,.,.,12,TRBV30,TGTGCCTGGAGTTTAATATCCTACGAGCAGTACTTC,CAWSLISYEQYF
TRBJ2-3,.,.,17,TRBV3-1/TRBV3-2,TGTGCCAGCCGCTCGGGGCCGACAGACCATAACCGAGATACGCAGTATTTT,CASRSGPTDHNRDTQYF
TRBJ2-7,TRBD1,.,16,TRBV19,TGTGCCAGTAGTATAGACGCGACAGGGGATCGGGACGAGCAGTACTTC,CASSIDATGDRDEQYF
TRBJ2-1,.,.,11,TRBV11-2,TGTGCCAGCAGCTTTTACAATGAGCAGTTCTTC,CASSFYNEQFF
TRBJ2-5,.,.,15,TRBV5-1,TGCGCCAGCAGGCCCGGGACAACGAGTCCGGAGACCCAGTACTTC,CASRPGTTSPETQYF
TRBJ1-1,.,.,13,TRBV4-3,TGCGCCAGCAGCCAACAGGGGCACACTGAAGCTTTCTTT,CASSQQGHTEAFF
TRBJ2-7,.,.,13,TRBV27,TGTGCCAGCGCAACCCTAGGACTACGGGAGCAGTACTTC,CASATLGLREQYF
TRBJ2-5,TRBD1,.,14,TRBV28,TGTGCCAGCAGTACACGGGACAGAAAAGAGACCCAGTACTTC,CASSTRDRKETQYF
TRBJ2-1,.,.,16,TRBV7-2,TGTGCCAGCAACCCGATGGGGGTCCTCTCCTACAATGAGCAGTTCTTC,CASNPMGVLSYNEQFF
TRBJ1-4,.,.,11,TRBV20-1,TGCAGTGCTTCACCCATTGAAAAACTGTTTTTT,CSASPIEKLFF
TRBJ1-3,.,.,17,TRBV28,TGTGCCAGCAGTTTACCTCCCGACGGACGCTCTGGAAACACCATATATTTT,CASSLPPDGRSGNTIYF
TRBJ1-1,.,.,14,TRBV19,TGTGCCAGTAGTACTCAGGGTACTGGCACTGAAGCTTTCTTT,CASSTQGTGTEAFF
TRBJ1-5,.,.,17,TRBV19,TGTGCCAGTAGTGCCTCCTCAGGAGGGAATAGCAATCAGCCCCAGCATTTT,CASSASSGGNSNQPQHF
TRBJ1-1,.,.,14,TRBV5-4,TGTGCCAGCAGCTTCGGAGGCAGGAACACTGAAGCTTTCTTT,CASSFGGRNTEAFF
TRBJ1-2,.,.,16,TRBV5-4,TGTGCCAGCAGCTTGGCCCCATCGCGGGGGGACTATGGCTACACCTTC,CASSLAPSRGDYGYTF
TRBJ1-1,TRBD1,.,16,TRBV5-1,TGCGCCAGCAGCTTACAAGGACAGGGGGCGAACACTGAAGCTTTCTTT,CASSLQGQGANTEAFF
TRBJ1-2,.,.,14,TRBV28,TGTGCCAGCAGTTCTGGGACATGGGATCATGGCTACACCTTC,CASSSGTWDHGYTF
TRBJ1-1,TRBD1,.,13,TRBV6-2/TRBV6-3,TGTGCCAGCAGCCTTGACAGGGATCGGGCAGCTTTCTTT,CASSLDRDRAAFF
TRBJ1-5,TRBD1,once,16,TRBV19,TGTGCCAGTAGTGGGGACAGGGGGCAGGGGGGCCAGCCCCAGCATTTT,CASSGDRGQGGQPQHF
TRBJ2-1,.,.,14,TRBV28,TGTGCCAGCAGTTTAGTGGGAGACGGTAATGAGCAGTTCTTC,CASSLVGDGNEQFF
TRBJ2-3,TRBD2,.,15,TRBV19,TGTGCCAGTAGTAGCGGGAGGTTGGGCACAGATACGCAGTATTTT,CASSSGRLGTDTQYF
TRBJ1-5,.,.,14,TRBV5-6,TGTGCCAGCAGCTTGGGGCTTAGCAATCAGCCCCAGCATTTT,CASSLGLSNQPQHF
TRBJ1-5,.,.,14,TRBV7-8,TGTGCCAGCAGCTTAATCAGGGGAGATCAGCCCCAGCATTTT,CASSLIRGDQPQHF
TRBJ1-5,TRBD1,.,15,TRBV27,TGTGCCAGCAGTTTCTTAGGGACAGTCAATCAGCCCCAGCATTTT,CASSFLGTVNQPQHF
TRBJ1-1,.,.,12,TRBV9,TGTGCCAGCAGCGTAGAAGGCGGAGTAGCTTTCTTT,CASSVEGGVAFF
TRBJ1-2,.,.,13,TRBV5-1,TGCGCCAGCAGCCCTGACCAGAACTATGGCTACACCTTC,CASSPDQNYGYTF
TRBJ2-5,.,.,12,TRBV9,TGTGCCAGCAGCGTATTGGGGGAGACCCAGTACTTC,CASSVLGETQYF
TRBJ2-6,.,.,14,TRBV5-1,TGCGCCAGCAGACCGAGCTCTGGGGCCAACGTCCTGACTTTC,CASRPSSGANVLTF
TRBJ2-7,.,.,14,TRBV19,TGTGCCAGTAGTATGAGGGGCAGCTCCTACGAGCAGTACTTC,CASSMRGSSYEQYF
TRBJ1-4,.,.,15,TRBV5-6,TGTGCCAGCAGCTTTCGACACGGGACGGCGGAAAAACTGTTTTTT,CASSFRHGTAEKLFF
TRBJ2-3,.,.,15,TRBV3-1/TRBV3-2,TGTGCCAGCAGCCAGCCAGGGGCGGGAGTCGGTACGCAGTATTTT,CASSQPGAGVGTQYF
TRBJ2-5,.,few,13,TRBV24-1,TGTGCCACCAGTGATCCTAGTCAAGAGACCCAGTACTTC,CATSDPSQETQYF
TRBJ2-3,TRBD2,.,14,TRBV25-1,TGTGCCAGCGCCTTTCTAGCGGGAAGAGATACGCAGTATTTT,CASAFLAGRDTQYF
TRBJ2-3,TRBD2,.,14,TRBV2,TGTGCCAGCAGTAGGGACTACACTACAGATACGCAGTATTTT,CASSRDYTTDTQYF
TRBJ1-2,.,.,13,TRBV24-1,TGTGCCACGAACCGGGCCGATAACTATGGCTACACCTTC,CATNRADNYGYTF
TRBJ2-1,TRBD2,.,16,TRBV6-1,TGTGCCAGCAGTGGACCTAGCGGGGGCTCCTACAATGAGCAGTTCTTC,CASSGPSGGSYNEQFF
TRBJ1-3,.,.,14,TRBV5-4,TGTGCCAGCAGCTCTAAGGACGGAGGAAACACCATATATTTT,CASSSKDGGNTIYF
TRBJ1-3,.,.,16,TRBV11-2,TGTGCCAGCAGCTTTATCCCAGGGAGCTCTGGAAACACCATATATTTT,CASSFIPGSSGNTIYF
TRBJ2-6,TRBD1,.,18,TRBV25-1,TGTGCCAGCAGTGCCCGGGACAGCTACTTCTCTGGGGCCAACGTCCTGACTTTC,CASSARDSYFSGANVLTF
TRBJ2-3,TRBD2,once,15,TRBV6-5,TGTGCCAGCAGTCTTACCGGGACTAGGGGAGATACGCAGTATTTT,CASSLTGTRGDTQYF
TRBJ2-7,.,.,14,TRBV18,TGTGCCAGCTCAACAAAACGAGGGCACTACGAGCAGTACTTC,CASSTKRGHYEQYF
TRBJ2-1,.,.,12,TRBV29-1,TGCAGCGCCGGGCTGCCATACAATGAGCAGTTCTTC,CSAGLPYNEQFF
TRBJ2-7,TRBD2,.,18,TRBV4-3,TGCGCCAGCAGCCAAGTCCTAAGTATGGCGGGGGGCCATTACGAGCAGTACTTC,CASSQVLSMAGGHYEQYF
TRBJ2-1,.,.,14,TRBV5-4,TGTGCCAGCAGCTTGGATGGATTCTACAATGAGCAGTTCTTC,CASSLDGFYNEQFF
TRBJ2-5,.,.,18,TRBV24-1,TGTGCCACCAGTGATTTAGTACTACGCGGCTTTCTCCAAGAGACCCAGTACTTC,CATSDLVLRGFLQETQYF
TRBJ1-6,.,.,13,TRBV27,TGTGCCAGCGGGTCCCAGCCGGATTCACCCCTCCACTTT,CASGSQPDSPLHF
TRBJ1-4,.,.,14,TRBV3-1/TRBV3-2,TGTGCCAGCAGCCTACAGGGTCTACGCGAAAAACTGTTTTTT,CASSLQGLREKLFF
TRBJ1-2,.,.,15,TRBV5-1,TGCGCCAGCAGCCCCCCCCGGGGTAGCAACTATGGCTACACCTTC,CASSPPRGSNYGYTF
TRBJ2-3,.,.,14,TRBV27,TGTGCCAGCAGTTTTCCGACAGCCACAGATACGCAGTATTTT,CASSFPTATDTQYF
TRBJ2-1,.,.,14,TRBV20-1,TGCAGTGCTAGTCTAGGGCGGGCCAACAATGAGCAGTTCTTC,CSASLGRANNEQFF